The source of this T cell receptor beta chain is a study of blood T cell repertoires in COVID-19 (dated by TCRdb to 2019 to 2021). Study-level background: Collaborator samples came from the United States, Italy and Spain and covered acute and convalescent phases of COVID-19. The material from the prospective study consisted of cDNA or gDNA derived from T cells, B-cell-depleted T cells, or PBMCs. The dataset comprised deeply sampled blood TCRbeta repertoires from subjects exposed to, actively infected with, or recovered from COVID-19. The repertoires were released in a freely available public database intended as a resource for research on the immune response to SARS-CoV-2. Samples came from the ongoing ImmuneRACE study (first 160 participants) plus 1,254 subjects from 6 global collaborators. Nearly every sample came with metadata listing a de-identified subject ID, COVID-19 status, age in years and sex. HLA class I and class II types, where available, came from metadata supplied by the sample provider rather than from assay-based typing. Results the study describes overall, beyond this receptor: How much clinical and demographic metadata was included differed by source and by participant, and the metadata was provided uncurated.

TCRbeta CDR3 regions were amplified from genomic DNA by means of the immunoSEQ Assay, a bias-controlled multiplex PCR. As for the original processing: The number of nucleated cells in each sample was estimated from the amplification of reference gene primers within the assay. To quantify the absolute abundance of each unique TCRbeta CDR3 rearrangement, sequence reads were collapsed and filtered. For each sample, productive Simpson clonality was calculated as the square root of Simpson's diversity index across productive rearrangements. TCRdb mirrors the immuneACCESS table, restricted to in-frame sequences. Some clones are absent from its copies; in checked studies, under half trace to an unresolved V gene, and the reason for the others is unknown. V, J and clone size reflect that table, while D and trimming were determined from the DNA. Counted in this sample were 250,000 to 300,000 clones; approximately 83% of them appeared once. 1.9% of the sample is in the top ten clones.

For CDR1 and CDR2, the germline V gene lists MDHEN and SYDVKM. The CDR3, from cysteine to phenylalanine, totals 15 residues. Kept here is only the CDR3 DNA, which spans 45 bases and is read in frame from base 1. V is clipped by 1 base and J by 3 bases, and the sequence between their germline boundaries is 13 bases long. Enrolling through a virtual design, the prospective study's participants ranged in age from roughly 18 to 95 years and lived across roughly 23 United States geographic areas. In the prospective study, cohorts were assigned on the basis of participant-reported clinical history obtained from a screening survey and a study questionnaire. Recovered participants in ImmuneRACE Cohort 3 were defined by two consecutive negative NP/OP PCR tests, clearance by a healthcare professional, or resolution of symptoms. In the prospective study, whole blood, serum and a nasopharyngeal or oropharyngeal swab were collected from each participant by mobile phlebotomists. Prospective study participants could optionally give additional blood draws and questionnaires over an approximately 2-month period. Before DNA extraction, blood samples from the prospective study were shipped at room temperature or frozen.

About this clone itself: Its target antigen remains unknown. No much larger clonotype is one base removed from it; base qualities were not supplied.

The rearranged segments are TRBV28 and TRBJ2-7; TRBD2 is a possible D gene, resting on 6 matching bases. The sequencing input was PBMCs or T cells enriched from blood (not recorded which). The clonotype comes from a woman between 45 and 60 years old who had recovered from COVID-19. The sequenced DNA is TGTGCCAGCAGTTTATTGGGGCCGGGACTCTACGAGCAGTACTTC. Translated, this is CASSLLGPGLYEQYF.